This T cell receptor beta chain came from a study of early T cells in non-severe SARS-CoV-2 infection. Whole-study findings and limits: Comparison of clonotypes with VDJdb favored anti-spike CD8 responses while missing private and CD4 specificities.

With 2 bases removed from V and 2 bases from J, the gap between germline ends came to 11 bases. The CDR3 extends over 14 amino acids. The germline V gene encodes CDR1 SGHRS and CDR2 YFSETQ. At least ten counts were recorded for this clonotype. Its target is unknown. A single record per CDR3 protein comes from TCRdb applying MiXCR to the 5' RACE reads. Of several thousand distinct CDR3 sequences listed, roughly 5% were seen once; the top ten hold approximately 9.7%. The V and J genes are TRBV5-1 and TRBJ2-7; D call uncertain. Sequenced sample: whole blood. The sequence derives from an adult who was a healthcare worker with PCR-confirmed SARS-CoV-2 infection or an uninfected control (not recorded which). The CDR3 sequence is CASSFTTGAYEQYF. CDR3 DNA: TGCGCCAGCAGCTTCACCACGGGCGCCTACGAGCAGTACTTC.